A selection of T cell receptor beta chains follows, all from one sample in a study of chemoradiotherapy in HPV16-positive cancers. Generated by immunoSEQ multiplex PCR, the TCRdb table keeps only in-frame clones and is missing some. Of under 40,000 clones listed, roughly nine tenths are singletons. Specimen: blood, collected from a patient who underwent chemoradiotherapy. These receptors were obtained from a human donor with HPV-associated anogenital cancer. CDR3s include the opening cysteine and the closing phenylalanine or tryptophan. The D gene is left open where the match is weak. Only part of the rows carry a size: once, few, many, or a class if the clone is expanded.

j_gene,d_gene,abundance,v_gene,CDR3aa,CDR3nt
TRBJ1-1,.,.,TRBV7-2,CASSSLDRPRRETEAFF,TGTGCCAGCAGCTCCCTGGACCGGCCACGCCGTGAAACTGAAGCTTTCTTT
TRBJ1-6,.,.,TRBV7-6,CASSPIGDTSPLHF,TGTGCCAGCAGCCCCATAGGGGACACGTCACCCCTCCACTTT
TRBJ2-1,TRBD1,.,TRBV28,CASSLQGANYNEQFF,TGTGCCAGCAGCCTCCAGGGGGCGAACTACAATGAGCAGTTCTTC
TRBJ2-1,.,.,TRBV9,CASSWGSAEQFF,TGTGCCAGCAGCTGGGGTAGCGCTGAGCAGTTCTTC
TRBJ1-1,TRBD1,.,TRBV6-5,CASSYQGTVNTEAFF,TGTGCCAGCAGTTACCAAGGGACAGTTAACACTGAAGCTTTCTTT
TRBJ2-4,.,.,TRBV9,CASSVGQDYAKNIQYF,TGTGCCAGCAGCGTAGGGCAGGATTACGCCAAAAACATTCAGTACTTC
TRBJ1-6,.,once,TRBV19,CASSPTWGGPDNSPLHF,TGTGCCAGTAGTCCCACCTGGGGGGGTCCAGATAATTCACCCCTCCACTTT
TRBJ1-4,.,once,TRBV6-6,CASSSQAPFREKLFF,TGTGCCAGCAGTTCCCAAGCCCCCTTCAGGGAAAAACTGTTTTTT
TRBJ2-7,.,.,TRBV6-5,CASSYSGQGFDEQYF,TGTGCCAGCAGTTACTCGGGTCAGGGTTTCGACGAGCAGTACTTC
TRBJ2-3,.,.,TRBV27,CASKFGRAGTDTQYF,TGTGCCAGCAAGTTCGGACGGGCCGGGACAGATACGCAGTATTTT
TRBJ2-5,TRBD2,.,TRBV30,CAWSKGLAGGPGRETQYF,TGTGCCTGGAGTAAGGGACTAGCGGGAGGGCCAGGGCGGGAGACCCAGTACTTC
TRBJ2-1,.,.,TRBV9,CASSVAGTDYNEQFF,TGTGCCAGCAGCGTAGCGGGGACGGATTACAATGAGCAGTTCTTC
TRBJ2-5,.,.,TRBV29-1,CSAGRPPQETQYF,TGCAGCGCCGGAAGGCCGCCGCAAGAGACCCAGTACTTC
TRBJ2-1,.,.,TRBV18,CASSADRHNEQFF,TGTGCCAGCTCCGCGGACCGACACAATGAGCAGTTCTTC
TRBJ2-7,.,.,TRBV7-2,CASSSRSLTQPYEQYF,TGTGCCAGCAGCTCCAGGTCACTGACCCAACCCTACGAGCAGTACTTC
TRBJ2-3,.,once,TRBV19,CASSPHRQGDTQYF,TGTGCCAGTAGTCCACACCGCCAAGGGGATACGCAGTATTTT
TRBJ1-2,.,.,TRBV10-2,CASSWAREVDYGYTF,TGCGCCAGCAGTTGGGCCAGGGAGGTGGACTATGGCTACACCTTC
TRBJ1-6,.,.,TRBV6-5,CASRQYNSPLHF,TGTGCCAGCCGACAGTATAATTCACCCCTCCACTTT
TRBJ1-4,.,.,TRBV5-1,CASSLDATNEKLFF,TGCGCCAGCAGCTTGGATGCAACTAATGAAAAACTGTTTTTT
TRBJ2-5,TRBD1,.,TRBV18,CASSPPGTALYQETQYF,TGTGCCAGCTCACCGCCCGGGACAGCTTTGTACCAAGAGACCCAGTACTTC
TRBJ2-2,.,.,TRBV7-3,CASSRDRFTTGELFF,TGTGCCAGCAGCCGCGACAGGTTTACGACCGGGGAGCTGTTTTTT
TRBJ2-1,.,.,TRBV21-1,CASSHGTRGSYNEQFF,TGTGCCAGCAGCCACGGGACCCGCGGGTCCTACAATGAGCAGTTCTTC
TRBJ2-3,.,.,TRBV19,CASRGNTDTQYF,TGTGCCAGTAGGGGGAACACAGATACGCAGTATTTT
TRBJ2-3,.,.,TRBV9,CASSVVAGDTQYF,TGTGCCAGCAGCGTAGTTGCGGGAGATACGCAGTATTTT
TRBJ2-1,TRBD1,.,TRBV2,CVSGGEYNEQFF,TGTGTCTCAGGGGGCGAGTACAATGAGCAGTTCTTC
TRBJ2-7,.,.,TRBV18,CASSPGQEGEQYF,TGTGCCAGCTCTCCAGGGCAGGAGGGAGAGCAGTACTTC
TRBJ2-6,.,.,TRBV7-3,CASSLTRGISGANVLTF,TGTGCCAGCAGCTTAACTCGGGGGATCTCTGGGGCCAACGTCCTGACTTTC
TRBJ1-4,.,.,TRBV4-1,CASSQDIGVGLFF,TGCGCCAGCAGCCAAGATATAGGGGTTGGACTGTTTTTT
TRBJ2-3,TRBD2,.,TRBV9,CASSEAGATDTQYF,TGTGCCAGCAGCGAAGCGGGAGCCACAGATACGCAGTATTTT
TRBJ1-2,.,.,TRBV12-2,CASRLESQGYDYGYTF,TGTGCAAGTCGCTTAGAATCGCAGGGGTATGACTATGGCTACACCTTC
TRBJ2-1,.,.,TRBV5-4,CASGRGGTGSSYNEQFF,TGTGCCAGCGGAAGGGGGGGGACGGGGAGCTCCTACAATGAGCAGTTCTTC
TRBJ2-1,.,.,TRBV9,CASSLARYNEQFF,TGTGCCAGCAGCCTAGCGCGCTACAATGAGCAGTTCTTC
TRBJ2-1,.,.,TRBV7-3,CASSLVLASNNEQFF,TGTGCCAGCAGCTTAGTCCTAGCGTCCAACAATGAGCAGTTCTTC
TRBJ1-3,.,once,TRBV5-1,CASSLATSSGNTIYF,TGCGCCAGCAGCTTGGCCACGAGCTCTGGAAACACCATATATTTT
TRBJ2-2,.,.,TRBV5-1,CASSPAGATGELFF,TGCGCCAGCAGCCCGGCGGGGGCCACCGGGGAGCTGTTTTTT
TRBJ2-1,TRBD2,.,TRBV6-1,CASRFTSGPNNEQFF,TGTGCCAGCAGATTTACTAGCGGGCCTAACAATGAGCAGTTCTTC
TRBJ1-5,.,.,TRBV10-3,CAISDSSNQPQHF,TGTGCCATCAGTGACTCCAGTAATCAGCCCCAGCATTTT
TRBJ1-1,.,.,TRBV4-3,CASSQIGTPNTEAFF,TGCGCCAGCAGCCAAATCGGGACACCGAACACTGAAGCTTTCTTT
TRBJ1-1,TRBD1,.,TRBV11-2,CASSLRTGEVPEAFF,TGTGCCAGCAGCCTCCGGACAGGAGAGGTCCCTGAAGCTTTCTTT
TRBJ2-1,TRBD2,.,TRBV27,CASSVSGGAGSFLGYNEQFF,TGTGCCAGCAGTGTTAGCGGGGGGGCAGGATCTTTCCTGGGCTACAATGAGCAGTTCTTC
TRBJ1-5,TRBD1,.,TRBV7-2,CASSLTGASNQPQHF,TGTGCCAGCAGCTTGACAGGGGCCAGCAATCAGCCCCAGCATTTT
TRBJ1-5,.,.,TRBV4-2,CASSQERGQPQHF,TGTGCCAGCAGCCAAGAGAGGGGTCAGCCCCAGCATTTT
TRBJ1-2,TRBD1,.,TRBV7-2,CASSSLRTGNGYTF,TGTGCCAGCAGCTCCCTCCGGACAGGGAATGGCTACACCTTC
TRBJ2-5,.,.,TRBV6-5,CASSRAPPTRGTQYF,TGTGCCAGCAGTCGGGCCCCTCCCACGCGGGGGACCCAGTACTTC
TRBJ2-7,.,.,TRBV7-8,CASTLLAASYEQYF,TGTGCCAGCACCTTATTGGCAGCCTCCTACGAGCAGTACTTC
TRBJ2-7,TRBD2,.,TRBV6-5,CASSPRVAGAEQYF,TGTGCCAGCAGTCCCCGAGTAGCGGGAGCCGAGCAGTACTTC
TRBJ2-1,.,.,TRBV7-9,CASSLADGGPYNEQFF,TGTGCCAGCAGCTTAGCGGACGGGGGCCCCTACAATGAGCAGTTCTTC
TRBJ1-3,.,.,TRBV4-2,CASSQDAPSRPSGNTIYF,TGTGCCAGCAGCCAAGATGCCCCATCCAGGCCCTCTGGAAACACCATATATTTT
TRBJ1-3,.,.,TRBV5-1,CASSLDLQGAGNTIYF,TGCGCCAGCAGCTTGGACCTCCAAGGGGCTGGAAACACCATATATTTT
TRBJ1-1,.,.,TRBV5-1,CASSLVGRPSGAEAFF,TGCGCCAGCAGCTTGGTCGGGCGGCCATCGGGCGCTGAAGCTTTCTTT
TRBJ1-2,TRBD1,.,TRBV11-2,CASSSLLGQGIYGYTF,TGTGCCAGCAGCTCCTTACTCGGACAGGGAATCTATGGCTACACCTTC
TRBJ2-1,TRBD1,.,TRBV5-4,CASSKPDRVGNEQFF,TGTGCCAGCAGTAAACCGGACAGGGTCGGGAATGAGCAGTTCTTC
TRBJ1-6,.,few,TRBV7-6,CASSRSSPLHF,TGTGCCAGCAGCCGAAGCTCACCCCTCCACTTT
TRBJ2-5,TRBD2,.,TRBV7-2,CASSLVGRAQETQYF,TGTGCCAGCAGCTTAGTCGGGAGGGCCCAAGAGACCCAGTACTTC
TRBJ1-1,.,.,TRBV27,CASRDFGKEAFF,TGTGCCAGCAGGGACTTCGGGAAAGAAGCTTTCTTT